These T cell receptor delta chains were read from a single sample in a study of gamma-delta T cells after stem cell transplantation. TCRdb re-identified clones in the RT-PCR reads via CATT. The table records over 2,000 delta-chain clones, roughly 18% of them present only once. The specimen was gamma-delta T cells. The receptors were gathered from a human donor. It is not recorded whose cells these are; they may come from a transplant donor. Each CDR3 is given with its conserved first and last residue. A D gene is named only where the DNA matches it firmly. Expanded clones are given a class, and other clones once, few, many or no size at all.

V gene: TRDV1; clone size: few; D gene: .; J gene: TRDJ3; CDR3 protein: CALGSRAYWDTRQMFF; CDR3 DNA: TGTGCTCTTGGCTCCAGAGCTTACTGGGACACCCGACAGATGTTTTTC
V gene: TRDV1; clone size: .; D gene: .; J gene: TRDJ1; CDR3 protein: CSLRLRDKLIF; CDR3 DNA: TGTTCTCTTAGGCTGAGGGATAAACTCATCTTT
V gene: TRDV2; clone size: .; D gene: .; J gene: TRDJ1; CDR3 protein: CACDGLPTTYPVLGDSVGDKLIF; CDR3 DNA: TGTGCCTGTGACGGCCTTCCTACGACCTACCCTGTACTGGGGGATTCGGTGGGCGATAAACTCATCTTT
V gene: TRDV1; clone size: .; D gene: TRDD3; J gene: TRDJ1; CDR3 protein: CALGKERGMFLLPYPVLGDTPDKLIF; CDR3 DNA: TGTGCTCTTGGGAAGGAGCGAGGCATGTTCCTACTGCCGTACCCCGTACTGGGGGATACGCCTGATAAACTCATCTTT
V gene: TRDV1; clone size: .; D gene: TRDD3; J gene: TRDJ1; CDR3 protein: CALGGSPPAFLKILTGGYRRPTDKLIF; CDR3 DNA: TGTGCTCTTGGGGGCTCCCCTCCCGCCTTCCTAAAGATTCTTACTGGGGGATACAGGAGACCTACCGATAAACTCATCTTT
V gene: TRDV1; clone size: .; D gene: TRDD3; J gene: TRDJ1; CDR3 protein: CALGEFLFLQILGDIEADKLIF; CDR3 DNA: TGTGCTCTTGGGGAATTCCTCTTCCTACAGATACTGGGGGATATTGAGGCCGATAAACTCATCTTT
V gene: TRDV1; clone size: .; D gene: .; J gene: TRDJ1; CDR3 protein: CALGELRLLGWDHLYTDKLIF; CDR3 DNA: TGTGCTCTTGGGGAACTGAGGCTCCTAGGCTGGGATCATTTGTACACCGACAAACTCATCTTT
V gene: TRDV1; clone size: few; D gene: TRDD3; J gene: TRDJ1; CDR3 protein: CALGELGLTTGGTDKLIF; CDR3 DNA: TGTGCTCTTGGGGAACTAGGCCTTACCACTGGGGGCACCGATAAACTCATCTTT
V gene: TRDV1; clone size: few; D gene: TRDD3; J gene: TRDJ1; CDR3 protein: CALGDTLRWGILNDKLIF; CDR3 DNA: TGTGCTCTTGGGGATACTTTAAGGTGGGGGATACTGAACGATAAACTCATCTTT
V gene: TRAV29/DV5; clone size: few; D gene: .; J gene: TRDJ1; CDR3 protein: CAASDPAEDRKLIF; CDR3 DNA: TGTGCAGCAAGCGATCCCGCTGAAGACCGAAAACTCATCTTT
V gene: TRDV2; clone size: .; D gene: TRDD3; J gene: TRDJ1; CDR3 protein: CACDTKGPSLFFLPWVGGYETDKLIF; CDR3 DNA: TGTGCCTGTGACACCAAAGGTCCCTCCCTCTTCTTCCTACCGTGGGTTGGGGGATACGAAACCGATAAACTCATCTTT
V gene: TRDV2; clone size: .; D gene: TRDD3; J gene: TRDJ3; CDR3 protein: CACDTRGSWGIHPWDTRQMFF; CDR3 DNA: TGTGCCTGTGACACGAGGGGGTCCTGGGGGATACACCCCTGGGACACCCGACAGATGTTTTTC
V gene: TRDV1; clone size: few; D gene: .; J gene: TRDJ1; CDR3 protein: CALGVPAINPVMLIF; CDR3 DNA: TGTGCCCTTGGGGTCCCTGCCATTAACCCCGTGATGCTCATCTTT
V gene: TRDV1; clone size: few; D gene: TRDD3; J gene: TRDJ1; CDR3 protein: CALGSPSWGARDRAADKLIF; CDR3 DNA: TGTGCTCTTGGGTCCCCTAGCTGGGGGGCTAGGGATAGGGCAGCCGATAAACTCATCTTT
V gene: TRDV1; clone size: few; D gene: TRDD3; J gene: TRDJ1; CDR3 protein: CALGALLPTLYWGIRGGWYTDKLIF; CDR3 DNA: TGTGCTCTTGGGGCTCTCCTTCCTACATTGTACTGGGGGATACGCGGGGGCTGGTACACCGATAAACTCATCTTT
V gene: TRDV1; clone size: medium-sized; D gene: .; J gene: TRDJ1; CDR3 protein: CALGELGRAYLIWGATDKLIF; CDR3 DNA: TGTGCTCTTGGGGAACTAGGCCGTGCCTACCTTATATGGGGTGCCACCGATAAACTCATCTTT
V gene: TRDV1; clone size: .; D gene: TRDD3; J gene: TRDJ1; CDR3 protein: CALGEPRVLGDSADKLIF; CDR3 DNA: TGTGCTCTTGGGGAACCCCGCGTACTGGGGGATAGTGCCGATAAACTCATCTTT
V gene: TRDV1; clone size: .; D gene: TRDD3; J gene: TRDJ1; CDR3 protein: CALGECFPYWGPRRSLIF; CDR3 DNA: TGTGCTCTTGGGGAGTGTTTTCCCTACTGGGGGCCCCGACGGTCACTCATCTTT
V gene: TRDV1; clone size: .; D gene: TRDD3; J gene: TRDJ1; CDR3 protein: CALGDPRLPLYWGMRATDKLIF; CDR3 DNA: TGTGCTCTTGGGGACCCCCGCCTTCCTCTCTACTGGGGGATGAGGGCGACCGATAAACTCATCTTT
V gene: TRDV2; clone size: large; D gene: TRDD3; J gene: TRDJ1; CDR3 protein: CACDRLGGTDKLIF; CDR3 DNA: TGTGCCTGTGACCGACTGGGGGGGACCGATAAACTCATCTTT
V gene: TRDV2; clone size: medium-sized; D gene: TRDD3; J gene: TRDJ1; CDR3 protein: CACDTLLLRTSGDTGDKLIF; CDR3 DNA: TGTGCCTGTGACACCCTACTACTACGGACCTCGGGGGATACGGGCGATAAACTCATCTTT
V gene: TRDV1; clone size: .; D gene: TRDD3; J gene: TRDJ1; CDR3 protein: CALGEEGAFLGYWGILTDKLIF; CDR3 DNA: TGTGCTCTTGGGGAGGAGGGGGCCTTCCTAGGGTACTGGGGGATACTCACCGATAAACTCATCTTT
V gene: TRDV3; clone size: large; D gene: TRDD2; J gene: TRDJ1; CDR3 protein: CASPLPPLLRFRTDKLIF; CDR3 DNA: TGTGCCTCTCCCCTTCCTCCGCTGTTGAGATTTAGGACCGATAAACTCATCTTT
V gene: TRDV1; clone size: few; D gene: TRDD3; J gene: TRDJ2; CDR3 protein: CALENGWGTGALTAQLFF; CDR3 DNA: TGTGCTCTTGAGAACGGGTGGGGTACTGGGGCGTTGACAGCACAACTCTTCTTT
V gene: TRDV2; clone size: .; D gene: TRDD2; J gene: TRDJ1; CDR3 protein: CACEMAGPSYRFGGHTDKLIF; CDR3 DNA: TGTGCCTGTGAGATGGCTGGGCCTTCCTACAGATTTGGGGGACACACCGATAAACTCATCTTT
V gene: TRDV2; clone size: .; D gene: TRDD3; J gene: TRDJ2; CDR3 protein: CACDGGGGGYAKVDLTAQLFF; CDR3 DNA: TGTGCCTGTGACGGCGGCGGTGGGGGATACGCGAAAGTAGATTTGACAGCACAACTCTTCTTT
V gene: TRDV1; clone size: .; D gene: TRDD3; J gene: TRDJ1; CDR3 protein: CALGGRTPYWGISALLGDNYTDKLIF; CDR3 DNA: TGTGCTCTTGGGGGCCGTACCCCGTACTGGGGGATCTCTGCCCTACTGGGGGATAACTACACCGATAAACTCATCTTT
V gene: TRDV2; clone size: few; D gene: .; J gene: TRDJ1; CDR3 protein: CACDTSWGSLGETDKLIF; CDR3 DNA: TGTGCCTGTGACACCAGCTGGGGTTCCCTTGGAGAGACCGATAAACTCATCTTT
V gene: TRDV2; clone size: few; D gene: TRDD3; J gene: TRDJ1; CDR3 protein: CACDTVGGYTDKLIF; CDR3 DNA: TGTGCCTGTGACACCGTGGGGGGATACACCGATAAACTCATCTTT
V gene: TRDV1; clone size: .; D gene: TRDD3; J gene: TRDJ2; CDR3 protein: CALGTPRLYWGILIWRTAQLFF; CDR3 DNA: TGTGCTCTTGGGACCCCGAGATTGTACTGGGGGATACTCATTTGGAGGACAGCACAGCTCTTCTTT
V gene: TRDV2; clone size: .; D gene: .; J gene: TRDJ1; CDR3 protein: CACDSNGVYTDKLIF; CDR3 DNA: TGTGCCTGTGACTCCAACGGGGTGTACACCGATAAACTCATCTTT